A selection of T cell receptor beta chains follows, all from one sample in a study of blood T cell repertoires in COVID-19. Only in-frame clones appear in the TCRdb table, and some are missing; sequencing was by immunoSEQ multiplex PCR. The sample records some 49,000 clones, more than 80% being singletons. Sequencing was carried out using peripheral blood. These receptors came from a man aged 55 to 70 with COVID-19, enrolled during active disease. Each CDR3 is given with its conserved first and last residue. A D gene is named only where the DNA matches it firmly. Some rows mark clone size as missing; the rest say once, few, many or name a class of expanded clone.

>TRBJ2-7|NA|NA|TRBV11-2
TGTGCCAGCAGCTTATACAGGAACTACGAGCAGTACTTC
CASSLYRNYEQYF
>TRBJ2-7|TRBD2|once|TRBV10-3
TGTGCCATCAGGACTAGCGGGGCCCCTTCCTACGAGCAGTACTTC
CAIRTSGAPSYEQYF
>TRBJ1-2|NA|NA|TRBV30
TGTGCCTGGTTCGGGAGGCCCGGGTCCTATGGCTACACCTTC
CAWFGRPGSYGYTF
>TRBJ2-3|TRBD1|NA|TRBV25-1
TGTGCCAGCAGTGATAAAGCGACAGGGGGCACAGATACGCAGTATTTT
CASSDKATGGTDTQYF
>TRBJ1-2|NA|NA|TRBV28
TGTGCCAGCAGTTCAACCCCAGGGAATGGCTACACCTTC
CASSSTPGNGYTF
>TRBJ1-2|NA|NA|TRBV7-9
TGTGCCAGCAGTAGTGAGAGATTTTACTATGGCTACACCTTC
CASSSERFYYGYTF
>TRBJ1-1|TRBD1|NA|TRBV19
TGTGCCAGTAGGGCGACAGGGGGCGCAGATTCCACTGAAGCTTTCTTT
CASRATGGADSTEAFF
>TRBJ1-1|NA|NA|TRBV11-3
TGTGCCAGCAGCTTCCAAGGGGGAAAAGCTTTCTTT
CASSFQGGKAFF
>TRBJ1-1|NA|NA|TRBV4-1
TGCGCCAGCAACCAAGGGAGGCTTAACACTGAAGCTTTCTTT
CASNQGRLNTEAFF
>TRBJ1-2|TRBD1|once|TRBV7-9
TGTGCCAGCAGCCACCCGACAGGGTCCTATGGCTACACCTTC
CASSHPTGSYGYTF
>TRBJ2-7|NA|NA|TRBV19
TGTGCCAGTAGTATAGGGCCAGCGCCTTACGAGCAGTACTTC
CASSIGPAPYEQYF
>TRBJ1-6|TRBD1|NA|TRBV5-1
TGCGCCAGCAGCTTGGCCCGGGGACAGGGAGATTCACCCCTCCACTTT
CASSLARGQGDSPLHF
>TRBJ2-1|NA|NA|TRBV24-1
TGTGCCACCAGTGATTCTCGGACAAGAACGGATGAGCAGTTCTTC
CATSDSRTRTDEQFF
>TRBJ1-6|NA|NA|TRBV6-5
TGTGCCAGCAGTTACTCGCGGGATTCACCCCTCCACTTT
CASSYSRDSPLHF
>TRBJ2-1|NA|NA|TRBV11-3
TGTGCCAGCAGCTTAGTACAGGGAAGCAATGAGCAGTTCTTC
CASSLVQGSNEQFF
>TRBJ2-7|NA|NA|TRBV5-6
TGTGCCAGCAGCTTGGAAGGGGCGGAGATCGACGAGCAGTACTTC
CASSLEGAEIDEQYF
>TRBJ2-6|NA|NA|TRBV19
TGTGCCAGTTTACAGGGAATCCACTCTGGGGCCAACGTCCTGACTTTC
CASLQGIHSGANVLTF
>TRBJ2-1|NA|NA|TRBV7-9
TGTGCCAGCAGCCAAGACAGAGCCTACAATGAGCAGTTCTTC
CASSQDRAYNEQFF
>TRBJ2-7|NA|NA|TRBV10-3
TGTGCCATCAAATCGGTGAACGAGCAGTACTTC
CAIKSVNEQYF
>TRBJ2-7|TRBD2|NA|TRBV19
TGTGCCAGTAGTTCCCGATCCAGCGGGAGGTACTCCTACGAGCAGTACTTC
CASSSRSSGRYSYEQYF
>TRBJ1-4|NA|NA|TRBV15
TGTGCCACCAGCAGAGATGGGGGGGGAATTACTAATGAAAAACTGTTTTTT
CATSRDGGGITNEKLFF
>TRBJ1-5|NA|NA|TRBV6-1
TGTGCCAGCAGTGAATTGGGGAGAAATCCCCAGCATTTT
CASSELGRNPQHF
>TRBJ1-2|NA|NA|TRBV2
TGTGCCAGCAGTCCCACCCAGGGGATGGGTTATGGCTACACCTTC
CASSPTQGMGYGYTF
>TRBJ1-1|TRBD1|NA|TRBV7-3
TGTGCCAGCAGCTTAACAATCTATTCGACAGGGTCCGAAGCTTTCTTT
CASSLTIYSTGSEAFF
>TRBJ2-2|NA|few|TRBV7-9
TGTGCCAGCAAAAGTACAGGGTCGAACACCGGGGAGCTGTTTTTT
CASKSTGSNTGELFF
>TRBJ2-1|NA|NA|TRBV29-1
TGCAGCGTTGACCGTGGCGGGACGTACAATGAGCAGTTCTTC
CSVDRGGTYNEQFF
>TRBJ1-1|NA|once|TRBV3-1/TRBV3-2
TGTGCCAGCTCCCGGCGGGTAGGGGGTGGAAACACTGAAGCTTTCTTT
CASSRRVGGGNTEAFF